This T cell receptor (beta chain) appears in the sequencing data of a study of OX40 agonist ivuxolimab in advanced cancers. Study outcomes and limitations: CD8+ T cells showed, on average, more clonal expansion than CD4+ cells.

Profiled with immunoSEQ multiplex PCR; TCRdb holds only in-frame clones, not every one. The table shows 31,000 or so clones, with 75% to 95% occurring only once. Comment on this clone: Its antigen remains unidentified.

V lost 1 base to trimming and J lost 4 bases; unmatched junction nucleotides: 6. Germline lookup yields CDR1 SGHAT and CDR2 FQNNGV. This CDR3 comprises 15 residues. The source of this sequence is an adult with an advanced solid tumor such as melanoma, head and neck, liver or kidney cancer. Specimen: CD4+ or CD8+ T cells sorted from blood, collected in a trial of the OX40 agonist ivuxolimab. The chain has TRBV11-2 and TRBJ1-1; 7 bases match TRBD1. CDR3 protein: CASSLAAGGGTEAFF. In DNA, the CDR3 is TGTGCCAGCAGCTTAGCCGCAGGGGGAGGCACTGAAGCTTTCTTT.